The T cell receptor (beta chain) described here comes from a study of T-cell reconstitution after alpha-beta-depleted transplantation in children. Study outcomes and limitations: Alpha-beta T cells about two months after transplant reportedly derived from several hundred expanded graft clones. Newly produced T cells mostly accounted for T-cell counts and diversity one year post-transplant. The high TCRbeta diversity at day 60 in some patients came from surviving recipient T cells and thymic progenitors.

About this clonotype: The antigen is unknown.

After removal of 5 bases from V and 0 bases from J, the junction contained 18 bases not matched to a gene. CDR3 length equals 20 residues. In germline, CDR1 is SGHVS, CDR2 FQNEAQ. A TCRbeta library incorporating unique molecular identifiers was prepared. TCRdb analysed the PCR reads with MiXCR anew, one entry per CDR3 protein. The sample includes roughly 300,000 distinct CDR3 sequences, 9.5% to 13% seen only once; the top ten take around 24%. This sequence was found in a male patient aged 2 to 10 who had a stem cell transplant for chronic granulomatous disease, so the T cells may come from the graft donor. The rearrangement uses TRBV7-8 and TRBJ2-1; the match to TRBD2 covers 8 bases. This specimen was peripheral blood, taken 180 days after TCRalphabeta/CD19-depleted stem cell transplant. The CDR3: CASSPREAGAERSSYNEQFF. The CDR3 DNA reads TGTGCCAGCAGCCCCCGCGAAGCGGGGGCGGAGAGGTCCTCCTACAATGAGCAGTTCTTC. The variable domain in full, with the rest retrieved from reference TRBV7-8 and TRBJ2-1, is GAGVSQSPRYKVAKRGQDVALRCDPISGHVSLFWYQQALGQGPEFLTYFQNEAQLDKSGLPSDRFFAERPEGSVSTLKIQRTQQEDSAVYLCASSPREAGAERSSYNEQFFGPGTRLTVL.